The rows below give T cell receptor beta chains drawn from one sample of a study of blood T cells in healthy people across ages. One entry per CDR3 protein results from TCRdb running MiXCR on the 5' RACE reads. Among 450,000 to 650,000 distinct CDR3 sequences, around 24% were seen once, and the ten largest hold less than 9%. The same sample was also used in a study of T cells of mothers and their children.

Sequenced input: blood. These receptors came from a boy aged 5-17 years in good health. Each CDR3 is given with its conserved first and last residue. Each record gives: V gene, J gene, CDR3 protein.

V gene: TRBV6-2/TRBV6-3; J gene: TRBJ2-3; CDR3 protein: CVSGLAGDYSTDTQYF
V gene: TRBV29-1; J gene: TRBJ1-2; CDR3 protein: CSAGTGLDGYTF
V gene: TRBV7-9; J gene: TRBJ1-2; CDR3 protein: CASSLAGAALNYGYTF
V gene: TRBV12-3/TRBV12-4; J gene: TRBJ2-3; CDR3 protein: CASSLRLRSTDTQYF
V gene: TRBV7-9; J gene: TRBJ2-5; CDR3 protein: CASSLLGVVDSETQYF
V gene: TRBV20-1; J gene: TRBJ2-4; CDR3 protein: CSARVGADIQYF
V gene: TRBV6-5; J gene: TRBJ1-2; CDR3 protein: CASSYIGVANYGYTF
V gene: TRBV7-2; J gene: TRBJ2-3; CDR3 protein: CASSQGQGLSTDTQYF
V gene: TRBV12-3/TRBV12-4; J gene: TRBJ2-7; CDR3 protein: CASSFGDLPWDHEQYF
V gene: TRBV25-1; J gene: TRBJ2-1; CDR3 protein: CASSDLSVEQFF
V gene: TRBV19; J gene: TRBJ1-1; CDR3 protein: CASSPRSGTEAFF
V gene: TRBV4-3; J gene: TRBJ1-1; CDR3 protein: CASSQVRRRRPEAFF
V gene: TRBV29-1; J gene: TRBJ2-2; CDR3 protein: CSVLGAGGNTGELFF
V gene: TRBV28; J gene: TRBJ2-3; CDR3 protein: CASSLRGGRMGTDTQYF
V gene: TRBV5-8; J gene: TRBJ1-4; CDR3 protein: CASTSGQGHEKLFF
V gene: TRBV7-2; J gene: TRBJ2-3; CDR3 protein: CASSRDYTTDTQYF
V gene: TRBV12-3/TRBV12-4; J gene: TRBJ1-1; CDR3 protein: CASLGTPGGEAFF
V gene: TRBV4-3; J gene: TRBJ2-2; CDR3 protein: CASSQGPLGVNTGELFF
V gene: TRBV20-1; J gene: TRBJ2-3; CDR3 protein: CSAPDEFRDTQYF
V gene: TRBV12-3/TRBV12-4; J gene: TRBJ2-2; CDR3 protein: CASSLIPRGGLAWGTGELFF
V gene: TRBV27; J gene: TRBJ2-3; CDR3 protein: CASSFDRLAGVGDTQYF
V gene: TRBV25-1; J gene: TRBJ1-6; CDR3 protein: CASSVLRQGRNSPLHF
V gene: TRBV28; J gene: TRBJ1-4; CDR3 protein: CASSFGSSNEKLFF
V gene: TRBV5-6; J gene: TRBJ1-1; CDR3 protein: CASSPGFTEAFF
V gene: TRBV4-2; J gene: TRBJ2-2; CDR3 protein: CASSRGDRDAGELFF
V gene: TRBV27; J gene: TRBJ2-7; CDR3 protein: CASSWSGTYEQYF
V gene: TRBV5-1; J gene: TRBJ2-5; CDR3 protein: CAGSRALAPESETQYF
V gene: TRBV28; J gene: TRBJ2-1; CDR3 protein: CASSPRKGGVFF
V gene: TRBV5-1; J gene: TRBJ1-4; CDR3 protein: CASSAGGWNEKLFF